One sample yielded the 4 T cell receptor beta chains listed below, sequenced in a study of T cell clonotyping in hematopoietic cell transplantation. As to time point: recipient sample about 28 days before transplant, after cytoreduction. TCRdb's copy holds only in-frame clones and misses some; the assay was immunoSEQ multiplex PCR. The sample contains roughly 20,000 clones, around 86% of which appear only once. Sequenced here: peripheral blood mononuclear cells, sampled before stem cell transplant. The source is a man between 45 and 60 years old with acute myeloid leukemia. Some clones in this sample may be carry-over from other donors' samples.

The chain is built from TRBV7-8 and TRBJ1-6, with D maybe TRBD1 (5 bases). This CDR3 spans 14 amino acids. V was clipped by 5 bases and J by 5 bases, with 10 bases between them. Germline V gene data show CDR1 as SGHVS and CDR2 as FQNEAQ. This chain's CDR3 is CASSPDRDNSPLHF. CDR3 DNA sequence: TGTGCCAGCAGCCCCGACAGAGATAATTCACCCCTCCACTTT.

Only one count was recorded for this clone. The rearrangement links TRBV27 to TRBJ2-3; 7 nucleotides line up with TRBD1. With 8 bases clipped from V and 3 bases from J, the junction kept 8 bases outside the gene matches. The CDR3 length is 14 residues. Germline-derived CDR1 and CDR2 are MNHEY and SMNVEV (reference sequence). CDR3 amino acids: CASPPPTGTDTQYF. CDR3 sequence (DNA): TGTGCCAGCCCCCCTCCGACAGGGACAGATACGCAGTATTTT.

This chain uses TRBV6-5 with TRBJ2-7; D call uncertain. The CDR3 extends over 14 amino acids. Germline V gives CDR1 MNHEY, CDR2 SVGAGI. The V end was cut by 4 bases, the J end by 2 bases, with 12 bases between. CDR3 protein: CASSLGSPTYEQYF. The CDR3 coding sequence is TGTGCCAGCAGTTTGGGCAGTCCTACCTACGAGCAGTACTTC.

The rearrangement joins TRBV6-5 to TRBJ1-6; 7 bases agree with TRBD1. The CDR3 totals 14 residues. Germline V gene lookup returns CDR1 MNHEY and CDR2 SVGAGI. J was trimmed by 8 bases and V by 6 bases; bases with no gene match: 7. CDR3 bases: TGTGCCAGCAGAATACAGGGGATAGATTCACCCCTCCACTTT. Translated: CASRIQGIDSPLHF.